This T cell receptor beta chain was captured by sequencing in a study of T cell repertoires in cytomegalovirus infection. Study summary: Shared public TCR beta signatures pointed to both CMV infection and a matching HLA type.

Overall study findings and caveats: Cumulative public TCR beta family frequency identified carriers of CMV plus the relevant HLA. HLA-C-restricted, CMV-specific TCR beta clonotypes were dominant ex vivo.

As for this clonotype: Its cognate antigen is unknown.

TCRdb re-analysed the reads in MiXCR, keeping a single row per CDR3 protein. The table includes just under 550,000 distinct CDR3 sequences, about 25% detected once. From germline, CDR1 is SGHAT and CDR2 FQNNGV. The CDR3 runs to 15 residues. V was shortened by 5 bases and J by 4 bases, with 15 bases between the two germline ends. This receptor was taken from a human donor in good health (CMV status not recorded). Some clones in this sample may be carry-over from other donors' samples. The J gene is TRBJ2-1, the V gene TRBV11-2; a possible D gene is TRBD2 (5 bases). The sample taken for sequencing was PBMCs. The CDR3 DNA reads as TGTGCCAGCAGCAACATCAAGCGGCAATACAATGAGCAGTTCTTC. It is translated as CASSNIKRQYNEQFF.